This T cell receptor beta chain was identified during a study of shared clonotypes between healthy human individuals. Template amounts of around 310 ng DNA, tens of thousands of T cell genomes, were employed in unsorted PBMC replicate PCRs. Profiling relied on immunoSEQ multiplex PCR, and the TCRdb table lists in-frame clones only, not all of them. Among 450,000 to 600,000 clones listed, 79% were seen once. CDR3 size: 15 residues. Germline V gives CDR1 SGHRS, CDR2 YFSETQ. Trimming removed 0 bases from V and 1 base from J; junction bases left unmatched: 4. The chain carries TRBV5-1 and TRBJ2-7; 7 nucleotides align to TRBD1. This TCR derives from a middle-aged woman in good health. Some clones in this sample may be carry-over from other donors' samples. The sample consisted of PBMCs. This CDR3 is CASSLETGTSYEQYF. The CDR3 region has the DNA TGCGCCAGCAGCTTGGAGACAGGGACGTCCTACGAGCAGTACTTC.